This T cell receptor (beta chain) comes out of a study of blood T cell repertoires in COVID-19. Study as a whole: Spain, Italy and the United States supplied samples that represented acute and convalescent COVID-19. The cDNA or gDNA used as material had been derived from T cells, B-cell-depleted T cells, or PBMCs.

Trimming took 6 bases from V and 3 from J; bases not matched to a gene: 4. Per the germline V gene, CDR1 is MNHEY and CDR2 is SVGAGI. The CDR3 extends over 14 amino acids. Authors' processing steps: Amplification from reference gene primers served as the basis for estimated nucleated cell counts. Here immunoSEQ multiplex PCR was the method, and the copy in TCRdb shows in-frame clones only, minus some. The V and J calls and clone size are taken from that table; D and trimming were inferred from the DNA. The sample contains roughly 350,000 clones, 85% to 90% of which appear only once. Sequencing input: peripheral blood. The chain couples TRBV6-5 to TRBJ1-2; 10 bases map to TRBD1. The receptor was isolated from a woman aged 45-60 years with COVID-19, enrolled during active disease. CDR3 loop: CASRGQGFDYGYTF. CDR3 nucleotide sequence: TGTGCCAGCAGGGGACAGGGGTTTGACTATGGCTACACCTTC.